Below, 18 T cell receptor beta chains from the same sample are listed, as sequenced in a study of blood T cells in healthy people across ages. The use of a sample-barcoded 5' primer and a J-beta primer mix characterized a second PCR of 7 to 11 cycles. MiXCR, applied by TCRdb to the 5' RACE reads, yields one record per CDR3 protein. In the table there are roughly 1.6 million distinct CDR3 sequences, around 35% of which are singletons. What was sequenced was blood. These receptors originate from a woman in her twenties or thirties in good health.

V is TRBV4-1 and J is TRBJ2-3, with D perhaps TRBD1 or TRBD2 (5 bases each). V dropped 0 bases and J dropped 6 bases, with 10 bases sitting between them. The CDR3 totals 14 residues. Germline V gene data show CDR1 as MGHRA and CDR2 as YSYEKL. The DNA of the CDR3 is TGCGCCAGCAGCCAAGATGGGGGAAGTGATACGCAGTATTTT. It translates to CASSQDGGSDTQYF.

The genes are TRBV20-1 and TRBJ2-3; D ambiguous. Germline V gene sequence: CDR1 DFQATT, CDR2 SNEGSKA (reference sequence). Trimming took off 2 bases at V and 3 bases at J, with 3 bases between the two ends. CDR3 length: 11 amino acids. CDR3 sequence: CSARPTDTQYF. DNA for the CDR3: TGCAGTGCTAGACCTACAGATACGCAGTATTTT.

This clonotype was seen more than once but under ten times. The chain uses TRBV20-1 and TRBJ1-2, with a tentative D call TRBD1 (5 bases). CDR3 length equals 13 residues. In germline, CDR1 is DFQATT, CDR2 SNEGSKA (reference sequence). The V and J ends lost 7 bases and 8 bases respectively, with 20 bases between them. The CDR3: CSVRVEGLEGYTF. The CDR3 DNA sequence: TGCAGTGTACGGGTAGAGGGGCTAGAAGGCTACACCTTC.

This clonotype has a handful of counts. The chain carries TRBV12-2 and TRBJ2-1; the D call TRBD2 from the table was never checked on the DNA. TRBV12-2 is listed as a pseudogene. The CDR3 consists of 15 residues. CDR3 sequence: CASRPRDQNYNEQFF. For the CDR3, the DNA is TGTGCAAGTCGCCCCAGGGACCAGAACTACAATGAGCAGTTCTTC.

This clonotype was counted only a few times. The chain is built from TRBV30 and TRBJ1-2; the D is unclear. Germline CDR1 GTSNPN, CDR2 SVGIG (reference sequence). The V end was cut by 0 bases, the J end by 2 bases, with 13 bases between. CDR3 length equals 15 residues. As DNA, the CDR3 is TGTGCCTGGAGTGTCCCCTTAGAGGAGAACTATGGCTACACCTTC. It is translated as CAWSVPLEENYGYTF.

The rearrangement uses TRBV27 and TRBJ2-7; D call uncertain. Deletions cut 1 base from V and 0 bases from J, with 10 bases between. The CDR3 covers 15 residues. Germline V gene lookup returns CDR1 MNHEY and CDR2 SMNVEV (reference sequence). The CDR3 nucleotides read TGTGCCAGCAGTTTATGGGCCAGGAGCTCCTACGAGCAGTACTTC. This codes for CASSLWARSSYEQYF.

This clonotype was seen only a few times. The V gene is TRBV10-3, the J gene TRBJ2-5; D not certain. Germline CDR1 reads ENHRY; CDR2 reads SYGVKD. This CDR3 has 13 residues. V lost 5 bases and J 3 bases, leaving 10 bases between the germline ends. CDR3 sequence reads: CAISRAAKETQYF. CDR3 bases: TGTGCCATCAGTAGGGCAGCAAAAGAGACCCAGTACTTC.

This clonotype was observed a handful of times. The chain combines TRBV6-5 with TRBJ1-2; no clear D gene. Germline V gives CDR1 MNHEY, CDR2 SVGAGI. V was trimmed by 8 bases and J by 6 bases, leaving 16 bases between them. The CDR3 runs 13 residues. The CDR3 nucleotides are TGTGCCAGCCGTAGGGCAGCGAAGGATGGCTACACCTTC. It specifies CASRRAAKDGYTF.

This clonotype appeared a few times. This chain connects TRBV20-1 to TRBJ2-3; maybe TRBD2 (5 bases). Per the germline V gene, CDR1 is DFQATT and CDR2 is SNEGSKA (reference sequence). The CDR3 has 15 amino acids. V shed 1 base and J shed 1 base, with 12 bases lying between them. Here the CDR3 DNA reads TGCAGTGCTAGAGGCGGGCTATTCGGCACAGATACGCAGTATTTT. Its protein is CSARGGLFGTDTQYF.

The chain combines TRBV2 with TRBJ2-3; 10 bases fit TRBD2. The CDR3 is 17 residues long. Germline-derived CDR1 and CDR2 are SNHLY and FYNNEI. Trimming at V came to 3 bases and at J to 2 bases, leaving 8 bases not matched to a gene. DNA for the CDR3: TGTGCCAGCAGTGATTTGGGTAGCGGGGGGTTCACAGATACGCAGTATTTT. Translation gives CASSDLGSGGFTDTQYF.

The V and J genes are TRBV12-3 or TRBV12-4 and TRBJ2-1; 9 nucleotides match TRBD2. The CDR3 covers 16 residues. V gave up 6 bases and J gave up 2 bases; unmatched junction bases: 8. CDR3 DNA sequence: TGTGCCAGCAGCCCTATTAGCGGGGGCCCCTACAATGAGCAGTTCTTC. Translated, it gives CASSPISGGPYNEQFF.

The chain uses TRBV5-1 and TRBJ2-7; D might be TRBD2 (6 bases). Germline V gives CDR1 SGHRS, CDR2 YFSETQ. V gave up 4 bases and J gave up 2 bases, with 16 bases separating them. The CDR3 has 15 residues. CDR3 amino acids: CASSADGGAAYEQYF. The CDR3 region has the DNA TGCGCCAGCAGCGCCGATGGCGGGGCAGCCTACGAGCAGTACTTC.

The CDR3 loop is CASSWRDLDPSSIQYF. The CDR3 bases are TGTGCCAGCAGTTGGCGGGACCTCGACCCCAGTTCCATTCAGTACTTC. The chain links TRBV28 to TRBJ2-4, with a tentative D call TRBD2 (6 bases). The germline V and J ends were trimmed by 4 bases and 9 bases, with 22 bases remaining between them. The length of the CDR3 is 16 residues. The germline V gene encodes CDR1 MDHEN and CDR2 SYDVKM.

The rearrangement links TRBV4-1 to TRBJ1-3; maybe TRBD1 (5 bases). CDR1 is MGHRA and CDR2 is YSYEKL in the germline V gene. The germline V and J ends were trimmed by 1 base and 4 bases, with 11 bases remaining between them. This CDR3 spans 15 amino acids. For the CDR3, the DNA is TGCGCCAGCAGCCAAGTCCAGGGCACCGGAAACACCATATATTTT. As protein: CASSQVQGTGNTIYF.

The genes are TRBV10-3 and TRBJ2-3; possibly TRBD2 for D (5 bases). The V gene's germline CDR1 is ENHRY and CDR2 SYGVKD. Trimming took 8 bases from V and 0 from J, leaving 15 bases between them. This CDR3 region has 15 residues. In DNA, the CDR3 is TGTGCCATCGCGGGTGGGCCGGGAAGCACAGATACGCAGTATTTT. Translating gives CAIAGGPGSTDTQYF.

CDR3 protein: CASSYPQKTRTSYNEQFF. The CDR3 DNA reads as TGTGCCAGCAGCTATCCCCAAAAGACGCGGACCTCCTACAATGAGCAGTTCTTC. The rearrangement joins TRBV5-5 to TRBJ2-1; D is unresolved. Germline CDR1 is SGHKS and CDR2 is YYEKEE (reference sequence). The CDR3 totals 18 residues. V lost 3 bases to trimming and J lost 0 bases, with 19 bases between them.

This clonotype was counted a few times. The gene calls are TRBV20-1 and TRBJ2-1, with D hard to call. The CDR3 covers 14 residues. V shed 1 base and J shed 3 bases, with 10 bases lying between them. Germline V gene data show CDR1 as DFQATT and CDR2 as SNEGSKA (reference sequence). The CDR3 here is CSARGPRDYNEQFF. The DNA of the CDR3 is TGCAGTGCTAGAGGACCAAGGGACTACAATGAGCAGTTCTTC.

As concerns this clonotype: One junction end does not reproduce the germline sequence, and a read error may be involved. This chain uses TRBV27 with TRBJ1-4; the D gene is possibly TRBD1 (5 bases). Germline assignment: CDR1 MNHEY and CDR2 SMNVEV (reference sequence). The CDR3 totals 14 residues. CDR3 bases: TGTGCTAGCAGACGGACAACTCGTCCTGAAAAACTGTTTTTT. Residues: CASRRTTRPEKLFF.